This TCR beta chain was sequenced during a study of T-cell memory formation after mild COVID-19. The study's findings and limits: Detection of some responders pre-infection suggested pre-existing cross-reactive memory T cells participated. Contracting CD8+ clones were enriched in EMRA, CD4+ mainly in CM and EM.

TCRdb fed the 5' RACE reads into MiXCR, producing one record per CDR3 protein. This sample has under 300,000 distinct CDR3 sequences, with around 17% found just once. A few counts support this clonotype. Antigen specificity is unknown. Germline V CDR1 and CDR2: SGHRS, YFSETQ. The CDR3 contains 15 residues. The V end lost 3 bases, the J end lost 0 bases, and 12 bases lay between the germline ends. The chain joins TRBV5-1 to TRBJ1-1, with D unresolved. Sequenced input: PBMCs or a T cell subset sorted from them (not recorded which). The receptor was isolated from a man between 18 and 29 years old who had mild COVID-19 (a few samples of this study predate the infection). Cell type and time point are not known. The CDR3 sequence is CASSSIGGVNTEAFF. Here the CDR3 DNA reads TGCGCCAGCAGCTCCATAGGTGGGGTGAACACTGAAGCTTTCTTT.